This T cell receptor (beta chain) is drawn from a study of cytomegalovirus exposure and HLA in healthy donors. Whole-study findings and limits: TCR beta sequences reportedly predicted the HLA-A and HLA-B alleles of most subjects accurately.

60 Vbeta and 13 Jbeta primers were used in PCR. In the source study's methods: An analysis performed later counted roughly 79 million unique TCR beta chains (roughly 10 million of them shared). Repertoires were generated with immunoSEQ multiplex PCR, while TCRdb's copy carries only in-frame clones and drops some. The V and J calls and the clone size are those of that table, but D and trimming were determined from the DNA. The sample contains fewer than 140,000 clones, 75% of which appear only once. Germline CDR1 MGHRA, CDR2 YSYEKL. Trimming removed 0 bases from V and 2 bases from J, with 15 bases in between. This CDR3 comprises 17 residues. Comment on this clone: What it binds is unknown.

The chain links TRBV4-1 to TRBJ2-3; no firm D call. The receptor was isolated from a male donor in good health and CMV-seropositive. Material for sequencing was PBMCs. The CDR3 DNA reads TGCGCCAGCAGCCAAGAAAGTAGTGGAGCTAACACAGATACGCAGTATTTT. Translating it yields CASSQESSGANTDTQYF.